Below, 30 T cell receptor beta chains from the same sample are listed, as sequenced in a study of technical replicates of blood from a handful of donors. Profiled with immunoSEQ multiplex PCR; TCRdb holds only in-frame clones, not every one. Among about 67,000 clones, roughly 98% were seen once, and the ten largest hold roughly 0.17%. Sequenced input: T cells isolated from PBMCs. The receptors shown here come from a human donor in good health.

The rearrangement joins TRBV28 to TRBJ2-7, with TRBD2 matching over 7 bases. Unmatched junction bases numbered 8, after V lost 3 bases and J lost 6 bases. CDR1 is MDHEN and CDR2 is SYDVKM in the germline V gene. This CDR3 is 14 amino acids long. CDR3 loop: CASSFPGRGREQYF. The CDR3 coding sequence is TGTGCCAGCAGTTTCCCTGGGAGGGGTCGCGAGCAGTACTTC.

The chain combines TRBV4-1 with TRBJ1-5; D gene unclear. V was pared by 5 bases and J by 4 bases, with 9 bases between. The germline gives CDR1 MGHRA, CDR2 YSYEKL. This CDR3 is built from 13 residues. CDR3 DNA: TGCGCCAGCAGCTCACAGAAGAATCAGCCCCAGCATTTT. As protein: CASSSQKNQPQHF.

CDR3 amino acids: CASSNLEGAFF. The CDR3 DNA follows: TGTGCCAGCAGCAACCTTGAGGGAGCTTTCTTT. The rearrangement uses TRBV7-9 and TRBJ1-1; no clear D. Trimming took off 5 bases at V and 10 bases at J, with 11 bases between the two ends. Germline-derived CDR1 and CDR2 are SEHNR and FQNEAQ (reference sequence). The CDR3 runs 11 residues. The full variable domain, in which reference TRBV7-9 and TRBJ1-1 provide the parts outside the CDR3, is DTGVSQNPRHKITKRGQNVTFRCDPISEHNRLYWYRQTLGQGPEFLTYFQNEAQLEKSRLLSDRFSAERPKGSFSTLEIQRTEQGDSAMYLCASSNLEGAFFGQGTRLTVV.

The chain uses TRBV7-6 and TRBJ1-1; D possibly corresponds to TRBD1 (6 bases). Trimming took off 0 bases at V and 0 bases at J, with 8 bases between the two ends. CDR1 is SGHVS and CDR2 is FNYEAQ in the germline V gene. This CDR3 has 15 amino acids. The CDR3 DNA follows: TGTGCCAGCAGCTTAGCGGGACATATGAACACTGAAGCTTTCTTT. Amino acid sequence: CASSLAGHMNTEAFF. Full variable domain (outside the CDR3, taken from reference TRBV7-6 and TRBJ1-1): GAGVSQSPRYKVTKRGQDVALRCDPISGHVSLYWYRQALGQGPEFLTYFNYEAQQDKSGLPNDRFSAERPEGSISTLTIQRTEQRDSAMYRCASSLAGHMNTEAFFGQGTRLTVV.

The rearrangement joins TRBV28 to TRBJ2-3; D may be TRBD2 (5 bases). V was trimmed by 3 bases and J by 10 bases, leaving 11 bases between them. CDR1 and CDR2 (germline): MDHEN, SYDVKM. The CDR3 spans 12 residues. CDR3 bases: TGTGCCAGCAGTTTGTTGTGGGAGTCGCAGTATTTT. This sequence encodes CASSLLWESQYF.

The chain employs TRBV7-2 and TRBJ2-7; D is possibly TRBD2 (7 bases). Germline V gene lookup returns CDR1 SGHTA and CDR2 FQGNSA. Trimming cost V 2 bases and J 3 bases, with 11 bases left between them. The CDR3 is 14 residues long. CDR3: CASSLWGGNYEQYF. CDR3 coding DNA: TGTGCCAGCAGCTTATGGGGGGGCAACTACGAGCAGTACTTC.

The V and J genes are TRBV11-3 and TRBJ2-2; D possibly corresponds to TRBD2 (6 bases). CDR3 length: 17 residues. The germline V gene encodes CDR1 SGHNT and CDR2 YENEEA. Trimming stripped 1 base from V and 4 bases from J, with 16 bases between. CDR3 sequence reads: CASSLAAWGVTTGELFF. The DNA for the CDR3 is TGTGCCAGCAGCTTAGCTGCGTGGGGGGTCACCACCGGGGAGCTGTTTTTT.

V gene TRBV10-3 combines with J gene TRBJ1-1; possibly TRBD1 for D (5 bases). CDR1 and CDR2 (germline): ENHRY, SYGVKD. This CDR3 has 15 residues. V gave up 8 bases and J gave up 1 base, with 17 bases separating them. CDR3 loop: CAIRGSWTPNTEAFF. In DNA form, the CDR3 reads TGTGCCATCCGGGGGTCTTGGACACCGAACACTGAAGCTTTCTTT.

V gene TRBV28 combines with J gene TRBJ1-5; D is unresolved. The CDR3 extends over 16 amino acids. Germline values: CDR1 MDHEN, CDR2 SYDVKM. Trimming shortened V by 5 bases and J by 1 base, and 15 bases separated the two germline ends. The chain's CDR3 is CASSIPGSRSNQPQHF. The CDR3 DNA reads as TGTGCCAGCAGTATCCCCGGGTCGCGCAGCAATCAGCCCCAGCATTTT.

V gene TRBV18 combines with J gene TRBJ1-2, with 10 nucleotides matching TRBD1. Unmatched junction bases numbered 7, after V lost 3 bases and J lost 0 bases. The CDR3 sequence is 17 residues long. Germline CDR1 reads KGHSH; CDR2 reads LQKENI. CDR3 region: CASSPGTGVDPNYGYTF. CDR3 sequence (DNA): TGTGCCAGCTCACCCGGGACAGGGGTTGATCCTAACTATGGCTACACCTTC.

DNA for the CDR3: TGCGCCAGCAGCTTGGCCGCAGGCGGGGACTATGGCTACACCTTC. Protein product: CASSLAAGGDYGYTF. V is TRBV5-1 and J is TRBJ1-2; no reliable D call. The V gene lost 0 bases and the J gene lost 3 bases, with 12 bases spanning the gap. Germline CDR1 reads SGHRS; CDR2 reads YFSETQ. The CDR3 sequence is 15 residues long.

This chain uses TRBV5-6 with TRBJ1-1; D is unresolved. The CDR3 has 13 amino acids. Germline values: CDR1 SGHDT, CDR2 YYEEEE. The germline V and J ends were trimmed by 2 bases and 1 base, with 6 bases remaining between them. The CDR3 coding sequence is TGTGCCAGCAGCTTTAGCGGGAACACTGAAGCTTTCTTT. This sequence encodes CASSFSGNTEAFF.

The V and J genes are TRBV5-1 and TRBJ2-2; 7 positions match TRBD2. The CDR3 is made up of 15 amino acids. Germline V gene sequence: CDR1 SGHRS, CDR2 YFSETQ. Trimming cost V 2 bases and J 3 bases; bases outside gene matches: 4. The CDR3 region has the DNA TGCGCCAGCAGCTTAAGTGGGAGGGACACCGGGGAGCTGTTTTTT. Its translation: CASSLSGRDTGELFF.

The chain recombines TRBV6-1 with TRBJ2-7, with TRBD2 as a possible D gene (7 bases). This CDR3 contains 15 residues. V lost 2 bases to trimming and J lost 4 bases, with 15 bases between them. CDR1 is MNHNS, CDR2 SASEGT, per germline. Here the CDR3 DNA reads TGTGCCAGCAGTGAACGGGGGGCGTCTCGGTACGAGCAGTACTTC. As protein: CASSERGASRYEQYF.

This chain joins TRBV28 and TRBJ2-6; 7 nucleotides agree with TRBD1. J was trimmed by 1 base and V by 5 bases; bases with no gene match: 8. The CDR3 runs 17 residues. Germline loops: CDR1 MDHEN, CDR2 SYDVKM. The CDR3 coding sequence is TGTGCCAGCAGTCTCAGGGGGTTAGGATCTGGGGCCAACGTCCTGACTTTC. Amino acid sequence: CASSLRGLGSGANVLTF.

The chain carries TRBV10-1 and TRBJ1-1; no firm D call. Germline loops: CDR1 WNHNN, CDR2 SYGVQD (reference sequence). The CDR3 is 16 residues long. V gave up 0 bases and J gave up 4 bases, with 15 bases separating them. CDR3 bases: TGCGCCAGCAGTGAGTCGTTGAATCCCTCGAGCACTGAAGCTTTCTTT. It specifies CASSESLNPSSTEAFF.

The chain joins TRBV6-1 to TRBJ2-3; 7 nucleotides agree with TRBD2. V lost 3 bases and J lost 2; bases outside the gene matches: 2. This CDR3 is built from 14 residues. Germline CDR1 reads MNHNS; CDR2 reads SASEGT. The CDR3 DNA is TGTGCCAGCAGTGAGGGGGGGGACACAGATACGCAGTATTTT. It codes for CASSEGGDTDTQYF.

The chain couples TRBV7-6 to TRBJ2-3, with 8 bases matching TRBD2. The V gene end was trimmed by 5 bases and the J gene end by 3 bases; junction bases not matched to a gene: 7. The CDR3 covers 15 residues. CDR1 and CDR2 from the germline V gene are SGHVS and FNYEAQ. The CDR3 here is CASSPSGSATDTQYF. Here the CDR3 DNA reads TGTGCCAGCAGCCCAAGCGGGAGTGCAACAGATACGCAGTATTTT.

The rearrangement joins TRBV28 to TRBJ2-7, with 8 nucleotides matching TRBD1. This CDR3 region has 14 residues. Germline trimming cut 3 bases from V and 6 bases from J; bases unmatched to any gene: 7. The V gene's germline CDR1 is MDHEN and CDR2 SYDVKM. The chain's CDR3 is CASSFFGRGPEQYF. As DNA, the CDR3 is TGTGCCAGCAGTTTTTTCGGCAGGGGGCCCGAGCAGTACTTC.

Here the CDR3 reads CASSEAGGGRSDTQYF. In DNA, the CDR3 is TGTGCCAGCAGTGAAGCCGGAGGAGGGCGTTCGGATACGCAGTATTTT. This rearrangement joins TRBV25-1 to TRBJ2-3, with a tentative D call TRBD2 (6 bases). This CDR3 is built from 16 residues. Germline lookup yields CDR1 MGHDK and CDR2 SYGVNS. V was trimmed by 2 bases and J by 6 bases, leaving 18 bases between them.

The chain joins TRBV6-1 to TRBJ2-5; TRBD1 is a possible D gene (5 bases). Trimming took 3 bases from V and 2 from J, leaving 13 bases between them. CDR3 length: 15 residues. Looked up from germline, CDR1 is MNHNS and CDR2 is SASEGT. The CDR3 coding sequence is TGTGCCAGCAGTGATGACAGCACCTCACAAGAGACCCAGTACTTC. Translating gives CASSDDSTSQETQYF.

V usage is TRBV9 and J usage is TRBJ2-5; 8 bases map to TRBD2. The ends lost 2 bases at V and 5 bases at J; junction bases unmatched: 2. The CDR3 contains 13 residues. The germline CDR1 and CDR2 sequences are SGDLS and YYNGEE. The DNA of the CDR3 is TGTGCCAGCAGCGTCTCGGGAGGGGAGACCCAGTACTTC. Translating it yields CASSVSGGETQYF. Filled out from reference TRBV9 and TRBJ2-5, the complete variable domain reads DSGVTQTPKHLITATGQRVTLRCSPRSGDLSVYWYQQSLDQGLQFLIQYYNGEERAKGNILERFSAQQFPDLHSELNLSSLELGDSALYFCASSVSGGETQYFGPGTRLLVL.

J is TRBJ1-3 and V is TRBV5-1; 7 bases align to TRBD1. The germline V gene encodes CDR1 SGHRS and CDR2 YFSETQ. The V gene end was trimmed by 0 bases and the J gene end by 2 bases; junction bases not matched to a gene: 5. This CDR3 has 16 amino acids. CDR3 bases: TGCGCCAGCAGCTTGGGGGATGACAGGGCTGGAAACACCATATATTTT. This encodes CASSLGDDRAGNTIYF.

This chain joins TRBV28 and TRBJ1-1; a possible D gene is TRBD1 (6 bases). Deletions cut 6 bases from V and 0 bases from J, with 11 bases between. CDR1 is MDHEN, CDR2 SYDVKM, per germline. The CDR3 spans 14 residues. CDR3 in DNA: TGTGCCAGCAGGGCAGGGGTTATGAACACTGAAGCTTTCTTT. Its protein is CASRAGVMNTEAFF.

J is TRBJ1-5 and V is TRBV5-1; 8 bases are a match to TRBD1. Trimming removed 4 bases from V and 4 bases from J; junction bases left unmatched: 7. CDR3 length: 15 residues. CDR1 is SGHRS, CDR2 YFSETQ, per germline. CDR3 nucleotides: TGCGCCAGCAGCCCAGGGACAGGTGCAAATCAGCCCCAGCATTTT. Translated, it gives CASSPGTGANQPQHF.

The chain uses TRBV10-2 and TRBJ2-1; 7 bases align to TRBD2. V shed 7 bases and J 7 bases; nucleotides not matched to a gene: 7. The CDR3 is made up of 13 amino acids. Germline assignment: CDR1 WSHSY and CDR2 SAAADI. CDR3 nucleotide sequence: TGCGCCAGCAAATGGGGGGGGGAGAATGAGCAGTTCTTC. Residues: CASKWGGENEQFF.

This sequence joins TRBV6-5 and TRBJ2-7; 9 nucleotides agree with TRBD2. Looked up from germline, CDR1 is MNHEY and CDR2 is SVGAGI. Losses at the gene ends were 3 bases for V and 0 bases for J; bases not matched to a gene: 3. This CDR3 region has 15 residues. The CDR3 nucleotides are TGTGCCAGCAGTTATATTAGCGGGAGCTCCTACGAGCAGTACTTC. Translated: CASSYISGSSYEQYF.

This chain joins TRBV13 and TRBJ2-7; tentatively, D is TRBD1 (6 bases). This CDR3 comprises 15 residues. The V end lost 1 base, the J end lost 1 base, and 11 bases lay between the germline ends. Germline assignment: CDR1 PRHDT and CDR2 FYEKMQ (reference sequence). This CDR3 is CASSLEQGYSYEQYF. DNA for the CDR3: TGTGCCAGCAGCTTAGAACAGGGATATTCCTACGAGCAGTACTTC.

The genes are TRBV2 and TRBJ2-2; D is possibly TRBD2 (5 bases). The CDR3 runs to 11 residues. CDR1 is SNHLY and CDR2 is FYNNEI in the germline V gene. V was shortened by 8 bases and J by 8 bases, with 9 bases between the two germline ends. The CDR3: CASGRDGELFF. CDR3 DNA sequence: TGTGCCAGCGGCCGGGATGGGGAGCTGTTTTTT.

The rearrangement links TRBV28 to TRBJ1-2; 10 nucleotides agree with TRBD1. Germline assignment: CDR1 MDHEN and CDR2 SYDVKM. Losses at the gene ends were 7 bases for V and 4 bases for J; bases not matched to a gene: 9. This CDR3 region has 15 residues. The CDR3: CASTPGGTGVYGYTF. The CDR3 nucleotides are TGTGCCAGCACTCCGGGGGGGACAGGGGTCTATGGCTACACCTTC.